This TCR beta chain was identified during a study of T cell repertoires in cytomegalovirus infection. This clonotype was seen ten or more times. Trimming shortened V by 4 bases and J by 5 bases, and 17 bases separated the two germline ends. Looked up from germline, CDR1 is SGHTA and CDR2 is FQGNSA. CDR3 size: 15 residues. TCRdb independently ran MiXCR on the reads; one entry per CDR3 protein. Of roughly 600,000 distinct CDR3 sequences in the sample, 20% to 25% were seen once. This clonotype originated in a human donor in good health (CMV status not recorded). Some clones in this sample may be carry-over from other donors' samples. Sequenced input: CD8+ T cells from PBMCs. The chain uses TRBV7-2 and TRBJ2-5; no clear D. The CDR3 DNA reads TGTGCCAGCAGCTCCTTACTAAAACTGCCGGAGACCCAGTACTTC. Its translation is CASSSLLKLPETQYF.